One sample yielded the 11 T cell receptor beta chains listed below, sequenced in a study of blood T cells in healthy people across ages. Combining a sample-barcoded 5' primer with a J-beta primer mix, a second PCR ran for roughly 7 to 12 cycles. MiXCR, applied by TCRdb to the 5' RACE reads, yields one record per CDR3 protein. The table shows about 2 million distinct CDR3 sequences, with around half occurring only once. The material sequenced was blood. The receptors derive from a woman between 40 and 50 years old in good health.

The genes are TRBV13 and TRBJ1-1; 10 bases are a match to TRBD1. This CDR3 region has 13 residues. Germline CDR1 PRHDT, CDR2 FYEKMQ (reference sequence). V trimming: 4 bases; J trimming: 8 bases; junction bases outside the gene matches: 4. CDR3 sequence: CASSSGTGEEAFF. CDR3 DNA: TGTGCCAGCAGCTCCGGGACAGGGGAGGAAGCTTTCTTT.

This clonotype turned up a few times. An end of the junction differs from the germline gene, which may be a read error. The chain recombines TRBV7-2 with TRBJ2-1, with TRBD2 as a possible D gene (5 bases). The CDR3 runs 14 residues. CDR1 is SGHTA, CDR2 FQGNSA, per germline. CDR3 residues: CASRLEGSKFGQFF. The CDR3 coding sequence is TGTGCCAGCAGATTAGAGGGATCCAAATTCGGGCAGTTCTTC.

The chain joins TRBV20-1 to TRBJ1-1, with D unclear. The V end was cut by 0 bases, the J end by 4 bases, with 6 bases between. In germline, CDR1 is DFQATT, CDR2 SNEGSKA (reference sequence). The CDR3 spans 12 residues. CDR3 DNA sequence: TGCAGTGCTAGAGATCGCTTCACTGAAGCTTTCTTT. Translation gives CSARDRFTEAFF.

Notes on this clonotype: A much more abundant neighbour one base away suggests this may be a read error. This chain links TRBV7-2 with TRBJ2-1, with 12 bases aligning to TRBD2. The germline V gene encodes CDR1 SGHTA and CDR2 FQGNSA. The CDR3 has 16 residues. CDR3 DNA: TGTGTCAGCAGAGAGCCGGGACTAGCGGGCGTCAATGAGCAGTTCTTC. Residues: CVSREPGLAGVNEQFF.

The chain couples TRBV15 to TRBJ2-3; 9 bases are a match to TRBD2. The CDR3 length is 17 residues. Germline V CDR1 and CDR2: LNHNV, YYDKDF (reference sequence). Trimming removed 0 bases from V and 3 bases from J; junction bases left unmatched: 7. The CDR3 loop is CATSRDHSSGVTDTQYF. The DNA for the CDR3 is TGTGCCACCAGCAGAGATCATTCTAGCGGGGTAACAGATACGCAGTATTTT.

V usage is TRBV12-3 or TRBV12-4 and J usage is TRBJ2-1; 12 nucleotides agree with TRBD2. The V and J ends lost 6 bases and 6 bases, in that order; junction bases with no gene match: 9. The CDR3 length is 16 residues. In DNA form, the CDR3 reads TGTGCCAGCAGGGTGACGCTAGCGGGGGGGCCCAATGAGCAGTTCTTC. Its protein product is CASRVTLAGGPNEQFF.

The gene calls are TRBV27 and TRBJ2-1; 9 bases align to TRBD2. V shed 2 bases and J 8 bases; nucleotides not matched to a gene: 10. CDR1 MNHEY and CDR2 SMNVEV come from the germline V gene (reference sequence). The CDR3 is made up of 16 amino acids. The CDR3 loop is CASSLTSSGDIDEQFF. Here the CDR3 DNA reads TGTGCCAGCAGTTTAACTTCTAGCGGGGACATAGATGAGCAGTTCTTC.

This clonotype turned up a few times. The chain links TRBV24-1 to TRBJ2-5; D unclear. V was shortened by 0 bases and J by 3 bases, with 13 bases between the two germline ends. The CDR3 runs 16 residues. The germline V gene has CDR1 KGHDR and CDR2 SFDVKD. The DNA of the CDR3 is TGTGCCACCAGTGATTTGCCCCCGTGGGGTGAAGAGACCCAGTACTTC. Its protein product is CATSDLPPWGEETQYF.

This rearrangement joins TRBV5-1 to TRBJ2-1, with a possible D match to TRBD2 (7 bases). V shed 4 bases and J shed 9 bases, with 23 bases lying between them. The CDR3 is 16 amino acids. CDR1 SGHRS and CDR2 YFSETQ come from the germline V gene. DNA of the CDR3: TGCGCCAGCAGCCGAACCACAACGGGGGGCTTGGGTGAGCAGTTCTTC. This translates into CASSRTTTGGLGEQFF.

In this sample, this clonotype turned up once. This sequence joins TRBV7-2 and TRBJ1-5; 7 bases fit TRBD1. Germline trimming cut 5 bases from V and 3 bases from J; bases unmatched to any gene: 10. The CDR3 contains 16 residues. Per the germline V gene, CDR1 is SGHTA and CDR2 is FQGNSA. Written as DNA, the CDR3 is TGTGCCAGCAGCCGCGACCCGGGACAGTTCAATCAGCCCCAGCATTTT. This translates into CASSRDPGQFNQPQHF.

The chain carries TRBV12-3 or TRBV12-4 and TRBJ2-3, with TRBD1 identical over 9 bases. CDR3 length: 16 residues. V dropped 6 bases and J dropped 3; count of bases not matched to a gene: 10. The CDR3, as DNA: TGTGCCAGCAGCCGACAGGGGGGGATCGTGACAGATACGCAGTATTTT. Its translation: CASSRQGGIVTDTQYF.